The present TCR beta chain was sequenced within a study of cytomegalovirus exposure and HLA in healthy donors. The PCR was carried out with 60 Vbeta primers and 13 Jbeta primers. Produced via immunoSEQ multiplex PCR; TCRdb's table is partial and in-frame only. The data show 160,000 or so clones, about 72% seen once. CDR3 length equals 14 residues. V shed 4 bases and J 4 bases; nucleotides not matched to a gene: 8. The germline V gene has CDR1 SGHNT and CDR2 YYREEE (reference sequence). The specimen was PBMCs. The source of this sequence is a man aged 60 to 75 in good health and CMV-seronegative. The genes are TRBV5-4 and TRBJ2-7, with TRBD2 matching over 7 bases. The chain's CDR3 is CASSMGGVRYEQYF. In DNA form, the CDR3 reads TGTGCCAGCAGCATGGGGGGGGTGAGGTACGAGCAGTACTTC.